The following is a T cell receptor (beta chain) sequence with its context. RNA transcripts yielded amplified TCR beta CDR3 regions. HTBI primers drove first-round RT-PCR of the TCR CDR3. TCRdb re-called the multiplex PCR reads with MiXCR, one entry per CDR3 protein. The sample has about 420,000 distinct CDR3 sequences; roughly an eighth are singletons. This entry belongs to a study of T cells in Graves' hyperthyroidism and ophthalmopathy. As for the study in general: It was at initial diagnosis, before any treatment, that peripheral blood was collected.

There are 17 residues in the CDR3. This receptor was taken from a woman aged 18 to 35 with Graves' hyperthyroidism. The chain employs TRBV3-2 and TRBJ2-7; TRBD1 is taken as the D call from the table, unchecked against the DNA. TRBV3-2 is an annotated pseudogene. Source material: blood. The CDR3 region has the DNA TGTGCCAGCAGCCAAGCGATAGGGACAGGGGGCGGCAACGAGCAGTACTTC. It yields the protein CASSQAIGTGGGNEQYF.